What follows describes a single T cell receptor (beta chain). The source of the sample is a study of blood T cell repertoires in COVID-19. Clones were read by immunoSEQ multiplex PCR, and TCRdb kept only the in-frame ones, dropping some. The sample records more than 85,000 clones, roughly 87% being singletons. The sequenced material came from peripheral blood. This clonotype was obtained from a man aged 45-60 years with active COVID-19.

The chain's CDR3 is CASGYREPGELFF. CDR3 coding DNA: TGTGCCAGCGGATACAGGGAACCCGGGGAGCTGTTTTTT. The rearrangement links TRBV11-3 to TRBJ2-2, with D possibly being TRBD1 (6 bases). This CDR3 is 13 amino acids long. Germline CDR1 and CDR2: SGHNT and YENEEA. V was clipped by 8 bases and J by 6 bases, with 13 bases between them.